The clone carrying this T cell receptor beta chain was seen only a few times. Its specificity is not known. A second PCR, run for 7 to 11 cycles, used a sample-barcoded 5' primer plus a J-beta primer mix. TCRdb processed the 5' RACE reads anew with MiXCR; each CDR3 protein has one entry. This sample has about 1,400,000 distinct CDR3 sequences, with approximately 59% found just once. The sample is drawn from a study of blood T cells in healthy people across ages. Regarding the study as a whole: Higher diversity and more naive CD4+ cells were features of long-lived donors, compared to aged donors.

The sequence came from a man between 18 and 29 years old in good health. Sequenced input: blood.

The CDR3 region is CAIYTGTGEYTGELFF. The CDR3 coding sequence is TGTGCCATATACACCGGGACAGGGGAATATACCGGGGAGCTGTTTTTT. The V gene is TRBV10-3, the J gene TRBJ2-2; 10 bases are shared with TRBD1. The V gene end was trimmed by 9 bases and the J gene end by 5 bases; junction bases not matched to a gene: 12. The CDR3 contains 16 residues. Per the germline V gene, CDR1 is ENHRY and CDR2 is SYGVKD.